This T cell receptor (beta chain) was observed in a study of graft-versus-host responses after intestinal transplantation. TCRdb's table, derived via immunoSEQ multiplex PCR, lists solely in-frame clones and lacks some. The repertoire consists of 110,000 to 150,000 clones, with 85% to 95% occurring once and the leading ten covering 0.15% to 0.2%. Comment on this clone: The antigen is unknown.

This CDR3 comprises 18 residues. Germline CDR1 LNHDA, CDR2 SQIVND (reference sequence). V dropped 5 bases and J dropped 2; count of bases not matched to a gene: 11. This sequence originates from a human donor who received an intestinal transplant. The sequencing here drew on unstimulated CD4+ T cells sorted from spleen or lymph node cells, taken before intestinal transplant. The V gene is TRBV19, the J gene TRBJ2-2; 10 nucleotides match TRBD2. Written as DNA, the CDR3 is TGTGCCAGTAGTCCCTACCTTTGGACTAGCGGAAACACCGGGGAGCTGTTTTTT. It encodes CASSPYLWTSGNTGELFF.